One sample yielded the 30 T cell receptor beta chains listed below, sequenced in a study of blood T cell repertoires in COVID-19. Clones were read by immunoSEQ multiplex PCR, and TCRdb kept only the in-frame ones, dropping some. Of roughly 280,000 clones listed, around 86% are singletons. Sequencing input: peripheral blood. All receptors come from a man aged 18 to 35 with active or convalescent COVID-19.

The V gene is TRBV4-1, the J gene TRBJ2-7; 7 bases agree with TRBD1. The CDR3 totals 15 residues. Losses at the gene ends were 4 bases for V and 9 bases for J; bases not matched to a gene: 15. Germline V gene data show CDR1 as MGHRA and CDR2 as YSYEKL. The CDR3 region has the DNA TGCGCCAGCAGCCTCTGGACAGGCCCCTCCTTCGGGCAGTACTTC. It translates to CASSLWTGPSFGQYF.

The CDR3 DNA reads as TGTGCCAGCTCACTTGGACTCCTGAAGTACGAGCAGTACTTC. Its translation: CASSLGLLKYEQYF. This chain connects TRBV18 to TRBJ2-7; tentatively, D is TRBD2 (5 bases). Trimming took off 4 bases at V and 4 bases at J, with 14 bases between the two ends. This CDR3 contains 14 residues. The germline V gene encodes CDR1 KGHSH and CDR2 LQKENI.

The J gene is TRBJ1-1, the V gene TRBV5-1; D remains ambiguous. Germline lookup yields CDR1 SGHRS and CDR2 YFSETQ. The V and J ends lost 2 bases and 1 base respectively, with 9 bases between them. CDR3 length: 14 residues. CDR3 in DNA: TGCGCCAGCAGCTTCGACTATAAGAACACTGAAGCTTTCTTT. This translates into CASSFDYKNTEAFF.

The chain recombines TRBV14 with TRBJ2-7; D gene unclear. CDR3 length equals 12 residues. The germline CDR1 and CDR2 sequences are SGHDN and FVKESK. The V and J ends lost 0 bases and 9 bases respectively, with 9 bases between them. CDR3 region: CASSQDPFGQYF. The CDR3 bases are TGTGCCAGCAGCCAAGATCCCTTCGGGCAGTACTTC.

V gene TRBV7-9 combines with J gene TRBJ2-7; a possible D gene is TRBD1 (5 bases). The CDR3 loop spans 15 amino acids. Trimming cost V 1 base and J 6 bases, with 16 bases left between them. The germline V gene has CDR1 SEHNR and CDR2 FQNEAQ (reference sequence). CDR3 DNA sequence: TGTGCCAGCAGCTTAGGATATGTCAGGGCTGGCGAGCAGTACTTC. As protein: CASSLGYVRAGEQYF.

This chain links TRBV4-3 with TRBJ1-1; 7 bases map to TRBD1. CDR1 is LGHNA, CDR2 YSLEER, per germline. Trimming at V came to 0 bases and at J to 5 bases, leaving 3 bases not matched to a gene. This CDR3 region has 14 residues. CDR3: CASSQEYRGTEAFF. CDR3 bases: TGCGCCAGCAGCCAAGAATACAGGGGTACTGAAGCTTTCTTT.

This rearrangement joins TRBV6-1 to TRBJ2-7; maybe TRBD1 (6 bases). CDR3 length: 13 residues. Trimming took 1 base from V and 4 from J, leaving 8 bases between them. CDR1 is MNHNS, CDR2 SASEGT, per germline. The CDR3 reads CASSEEGTYEQYF. The CDR3 DNA follows: TGTGCCAGCAGTGAAGAAGGGACATACGAGCAGTACTTC.

The chain joins TRBV19 to TRBJ2-3, with 11 bases identical to TRBD2. Trimming cost V 6 bases and J 2 bases; bases outside gene matches: 1. The length of the CDR3 is 14 residues. The V gene's germline CDR1 is LNHDA and CDR2 SQIVND (reference sequence). The CDR3 loop reads CASRGLAATDTQYF. The CDR3 bases are TGTGCCAGTAGGGGACTAGCGGCCACAGATACGCAGTATTTT.

The genes are TRBV9 and TRBJ2-7, with 7 bases identical to TRBD1. CDR3 size: 15 residues. The V segment lost 0 bases and the J segment 0 bases; nucleotides outside the gene matches: 3. CDR1 is SGDLS, CDR2 YYNGEE, per germline. The CDR3 nucleotides are TGTGCCAGCAGCGTAGGGACAGGCAACTCCTACGAGCAGTACTTC. This codes for CASSVGTGNSYEQYF.

The chain recombines TRBV30 with TRBJ1-2, with 7 bases matching TRBD1. Germline V gene sequence: CDR1 GTSNPN, CDR2 SVGIG (reference sequence). V was clipped by 2 bases and J by 1 base; unmatched bases: 4. The CDR3 contains 14 residues. The CDR3 loop reads CAWSPYRGNYGYTF. DNA of the CDR3: TGTGCCTGGAGTCCTTACAGGGGTAACTATGGCTACACCTTC.

J is TRBJ1-1 and V is TRBV11-2; D possibly corresponds to TRBD1 (5 bases). Looked up from germline, CDR1 is SGHAT and CDR2 is FQNNGV. CDR3 size: 16 residues. The germline V and J ends were trimmed by 2 bases and 4 bases, with 17 bases remaining between them. Here the CDR3 DNA reads TGTGCCAGCAGCTTACCCCAAAGGCAGGGTGGCACTGAAGCTTTCTTT. Protein sequence: CASSLPQRQGGTEAFF.

This CDR3 reads CASSFFSSLHF. For the CDR3, the DNA is TGTGCCAGCAGTTTTTTTAGCTCCCTCCACTTT. J is TRBJ1-6 and V is TRBV28; no reliable D call. Trimming pared 3 bases from V and 14 bases from J, leaving 8 bases between. Germline-derived CDR1 and CDR2 are MDHEN and SYDVKM. The CDR3 extends over 11 amino acids.

V and J are TRBV6-5 and TRBJ1-3; 10 nucleotides match TRBD1. V lost 5 bases and J lost 9; bases outside the gene matches: 7. This CDR3 comprises 14 residues. The V gene's germline CDR1 is MNHEY and CDR2 SVGAGI. This CDR3 is CASSKGTGDATIYF. CDR3 nucleotides: TGTGCCAGCAGTAAGGGGACAGGGGACGCCACCATATATTTT.

This chain connects TRBV7-2 to TRBJ2-3, with D hard to call. The CDR3 runs 13 residues. CDR1 and CDR2 (germline): SGHTA, FQGNSA. V gave up 1 base and J gave up 5 bases, with 7 bases separating them. CDR3: CASSLGKLDTQYF. Written as DNA, the CDR3 is TGTGCCAGCAGCTTAGGAAAGCTAGATACGCAGTATTTT.

This clone was detected only once. The genes are TRBV2 and TRBJ2-2, with 7 bases that match TRBD1. Germline-derived CDR1 and CDR2 are SNHLY and FYNNEI. The CDR3 length is 16 residues. V shed 5 bases and J 0 bases; nucleotides not matched to a gene: 6. DNA for the CDR3: TGTGCCAGCAGTTACCCGGGACAGACGAACACCGGGGAGCTGTTTTTT. This translates into CASSYPGQTNTGELFF.

The sample holds many counts of this clone. The V and J genes are TRBV30 and TRBJ2-1; perhaps TRBD1 as D (5 bases). The germline V and J ends were trimmed by 5 bases and 9 bases, with 14 bases remaining between them. The length of the CDR3 is 12 residues. Germline V CDR1 and CDR2: GTSNPN, SVGIG (reference sequence). The CDR3 loop is CAWGALRGEQFF. For the CDR3, the DNA is TGTGCCTGGGGGGCCCTAAGAGGTGAGCAGTTCTTC.

This clone was observed a single time. The V and J genes are TRBV3-1 (or the pseudogene TRBV3-2) and TRBJ2-5; TRBD1 matches at 7 bases. Germline V gene data show CDR1 as LGHDT and CDR2 as YNNKEL (reference sequence). The CDR3 sequence is 15 residues long. The junction had 13 bases not matched to a gene; V was cut back by 6 bases and J by 6 bases. The CDR3 here is CASRATTTGAKTQYF. The DNA for the CDR3 is TGTGCCAGCAGGGCCACCACCACAGGGGCAAAGACCCAGTACTTC.

The rearrangement joins TRBV15 to TRBJ2-6; D is uncertain. The V end lost 0 bases, the J end lost 1 base, and 4 bases lay between the germline ends. The germline V gene has CDR1 LNHNV and CDR2 YYDKDF (reference sequence). The CDR3 length is 15 residues. CDR3 DNA sequence: TGTGCCACCAGCAGAGACAGGTCTGGGGCCAACGTCCTGACTTTC. Amino acid sequence: CATSRDRSGANVLTF.

The chain combines TRBV7-3 with TRBJ2-3; D is uncertain. Germline CDR1 SGHTA, CDR2 FQGTGA. This CDR3 has 15 amino acids. V gave up 5 bases and J gave up 4 bases, with 16 bases separating them. CDR3 residues: CASSPHRTRSDTQYF. CDR3 DNA: TGTGCCAGCAGCCCTCACCGAACGCGGTCAGATACGCAGTATTTT. The variable domain in full, completed from reference TRBV7-3 and TRBJ2-3, reads GAGVSQTPSNKVTEKGKYVELRCDPISGHTALYWYRQSLGQGPEFLIYFQGTGAADDSGLPNDRFFAVRPEGSVSTLKIQRTERGDSAVYLCASSPHRTRSDTQYFGPGTRLTVL.

CDR3 protein: CASSLTGFSPLHF. For the CDR3, the DNA is TGTGCCAGCAGCTTGACAGGATTTTCACCCCTCCACTTT. V and J are TRBV5-5 and TRBJ1-6, with D maybe TRBD1 (5 bases). CDR1 SGHKS and CDR2 YYEKEE come from the germline V gene (reference sequence). The CDR3 sequence is 13 residues long. Trimming removed 1 base at V and 9 bases at J, with 8 bases between.

On this clone itself: Other DNA sequences of this sample code for an identical CDR3. This chain uses TRBV9 with TRBJ2-7; 12 nucleotides align to TRBD2. Germline-derived CDR1 and CDR2 are SGDLS and YYNGEE. The CDR3 totals 15 residues. Trimming removed 0 bases from V and 4 bases from J; junction bases left unmatched: 2. In DNA, the CDR3 is TGTGCCAGCAGCGTAGGGACTAGCGGGGCTTACGAGCAGTACTTC. Translating it yields CASSVGTSGAYEQYF.

The J gene is TRBJ2-1, the V gene TRBV19; 12 nucleotides agree with TRBD1. Germline assignment: CDR1 LNHDA and CDR2 SQIVND (reference sequence). The CDR3 consists of 17 residues. Trimming took 5 bases from V and 8 from J; bases not matched to a gene: 13. The CDR3 region is CASSPRRGTGGRDEQFF. Here the CDR3 DNA reads TGTGCCAGTAGTCCGAGGAGGGGGACAGGGGGCCGAGATGAGCAGTTCTTC.

The V gene is TRBV7-6, the J gene TRBJ2-3; 9 positions match TRBD1. From germline, CDR1 is SGHVS and CDR2 FNYEAQ. Trimming took 2 bases from V and 8 from J; bases not matched to a gene: 8. There are 15 residues in the CDR3. The CDR3 bases are TGTGCCAGCAGCTTAAATACGGACAGGGGAGGTACGCAGTATTTT. Translating it yields CASSLNTDRGGTQYF. The whole variable domain, filled in from reference TRBV7-6 and TRBJ2-3, reads GAGVSQSPRYKVTKRGQDVALRCDPISGHVSLYWYRQALGQGPEFLTYFNYEAQQDKSGLPNDRFSAERPEGSISTLTIQRTEQRDSAMYRCASSLNTDRGGTQYFGPGTRLTVL.

A single count supports this clone. The chain is built from TRBV30 and TRBJ2-1, with a possible D match to TRBD2 (6 bases). V lost 2 bases and J lost 9, with 17 bases in between. Germline V gives CDR1 GTSNPN, CDR2 SVGIG (reference sequence). This CDR3 has 14 residues. CDR3 DNA sequence: TGTGCCTGGAGTACCCTCGGAGGGGCAATTGAGCAGTTCTTC. This sequence encodes CAWSTLGGAIEQFF. The full variable domain, with the rest looked up from reference TRBV30 and TRBJ2-1, is SQTIHQWPATLVQPVGSPLSLECTVEGTSNPNLYWYRQAAGRGLQLLFYSVGIGQISSEVPQNLSASRPQDRQFILSSKKLLLSDSGFYLCAWSTLGGAIEQFFGPGTRLTVL.

V is TRBV14 and J is TRBJ2-3, with D hard to call. V was cut by 1 base and J by 8 bases, with 4 bases left in between. Germline CDR1 and CDR2: SGHDN and FVKESK. This CDR3 is built from 11 residues. The CDR3, as DNA: TGTGCCAGCAGCCAAGGAGGTACGCAGTATTTT. As protein: CASSQGGTQYF.

The chain has TRBV9 and TRBJ1-6; TRBD1 aligns across 7 bases. The germline V gene has CDR1 SGDLS and CDR2 YYNGEE. With 5 bases clipped from V and 11 bases from J, the junction kept 4 bases outside the gene matches. The CDR3 has 12 amino acids. CDR3 sequence: CASRQGSAPLHF. The CDR3 DNA reads TGTGCCAGCAGACAGGGGTCAGCACCCCTCCACTTT.

The V call is TRBV10-3, the J call TRBJ1-2; D is perhaps TRBD1 (6 bases). The length of the CDR3 is 15 residues. V was clipped by 0 bases and J by 8 bases, with 16 bases between them. Looked up from germline, CDR1 is ENHRY and CDR2 is SYGVKD. DNA for the CDR3: TGTGCCATCAGTGAGTCGGACGGCTACAGGGACGGCTACACCTTC. Its protein is CAISESDGYRDGYTF.

This CDR3 reads CASRRTGEIYEQYF. CDR3 coding DNA: TGTGCCAGCAGACGGACAGGGGAGATCTACGAGCAGTACTTC. This chain joins TRBV6-5 and TRBJ2-7; 9 positions match TRBD1. Germline V gene lookup returns CDR1 MNHEY and CDR2 SVGAGI. V trimming: 6 bases; J trimming: 3 bases; junction bases outside the gene matches: 6. The CDR3 consists of 14 residues.

The chain links TRBV12-3 or TRBV12-4 to TRBJ1-2, with 7 bases identical to TRBD1. This CDR3 has 12 residues. V trimming: 5 bases; J trimming: 4 bases; junction bases outside the gene matches: 1. The CDR3 DNA is TGTGCCAGCAGTCCAGGGGGCTATGGCTACACCTTC. This codes for CASSPGGYGYTF.

This clone is a singleton in its sample. The J gene is TRBJ1-1, the V gene TRBV30; D is possibly TRBD1 (5 bases). This CDR3 has 13 amino acids. Germline V gives CDR1 GTSNPN, CDR2 SVGIG (reference sequence). Trimming took 4 bases from V and 4 from J, leaving 13 bases between them. The chain's CDR3 is CAWKTEWRTEAFF. The CDR3 coding sequence is TGTGCCTGGAAGACAGAATGGCGCACTGAAGCTTTCTTT.